The TCR beta chain under discussion was sequenced for a study of radiation and T cells in renal cell carcinoma. Study information: Nephrectomy followed 15 Gy stereotactic body radiation by 4 weeks. Study results and caveats: Top tumor clonotypes rose in blood 2 weeks post-radiation, then contracted. Without pretreatment biopsies, baseline tumor clonotype presence was undetermined.

Clones were sequenced by immunoSEQ multiplex PCR, and TCRdb holds only the in-frame ones, with some missing. The sample includes 87,000 or so clones, roughly 90% of them seen just once. Time point specified: baseline pretreatment blood. Treatment described: 15 Gy SBRT to primary tumor, nephrectomy 4 weeks later. After SBRT, blood was collected at 2 and 4 weeks, plus baseline. Regarding this clone: Its antigen is still unknown.

This CDR3 has 16 amino acids. Trimming removed 5 bases from V and 0 bases from J, with 17 bases in between. Per the germline V gene, CDR1 is SQVTM and CDR2 is ANQGSEA. The V call is TRBV29-1, the J call TRBJ2-1; possibly TRBD2 for D (5 bases). The sequences come from blood, collected from a patient whose treatment included radiotherapy and nephrectomy. The sequence was obtained from a man over 45 with renal cell carcinoma. The CDR3 DNA sequence: TGCAGCGTTCTTTCCCGGGGAAAAAGCTCCTACAATGAGCAGTTCTTC. This gives the protein CSVLSRGKSSYNEQFF.